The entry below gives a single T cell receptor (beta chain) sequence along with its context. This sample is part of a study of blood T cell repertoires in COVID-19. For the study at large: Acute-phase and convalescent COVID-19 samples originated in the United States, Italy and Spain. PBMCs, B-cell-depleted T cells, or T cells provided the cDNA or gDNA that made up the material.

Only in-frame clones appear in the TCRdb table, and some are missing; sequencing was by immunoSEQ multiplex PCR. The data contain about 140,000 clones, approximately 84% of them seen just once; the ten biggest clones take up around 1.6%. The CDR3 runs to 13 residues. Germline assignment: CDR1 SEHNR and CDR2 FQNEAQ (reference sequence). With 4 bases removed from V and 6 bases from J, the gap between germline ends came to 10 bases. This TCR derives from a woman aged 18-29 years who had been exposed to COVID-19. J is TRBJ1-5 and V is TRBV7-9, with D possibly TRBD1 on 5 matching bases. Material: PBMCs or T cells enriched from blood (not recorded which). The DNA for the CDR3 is TGTGCCAGCAGCTCCAGGGTTTCTCAGCCCCAGCATTTT. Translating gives CASSSRVSQPQHF.